This passage covers 30 T cell receptor beta chains from one sample sequenced in a study of patients and donors after allogeneic stem cell transplantation. One entry per CDR3 protein, called by TCRdb with MiXCR from the RT-PCR reads. The sample contains around 170,000 distinct CDR3 sequences, 24% of which appear only once. Material for sequencing was blood, either unsorted or a sorted T cell fraction (not recorded which). The receptors originated from a human donor who was either an allogeneic HSCT recipient or a stem cell or donor lymphocyte infusion donor (not recorded which). It is not recorded whose cells these are; they may come from a transplant donor.

This clonotype showed up just a few times. This chain uses TRBV14 with TRBJ1-1; D gene uncertain. The V and J ends lost 0 bases and 0 bases respectively, with 5 bases between them. Germline assignment: CDR1 SGHDN and CDR2 FVKESK. The CDR3 runs to 14 residues. CDR3 sequence: CASSQEIMNTEAFF. The CDR3 DNA sequence: TGTGCCAGCAGCCAAGAGATCATGAACACTGAAGCTTTCTTT.

This clonotype appeared a few times. The genes are TRBV10-3 and TRBJ1-1, with 9 nucleotides matching TRBD1. J lost 5 bases, V lost 11 bases, and 6 bases had no gene match. Germline V gene lookup returns CDR1 ENHRY and CDR2 SYGVKD. This CDR3 is 12 amino acids long. CDR3 amino acids: CAVGQGRTEAFF. CDR3 DNA sequence: TGTGCCGTCGGACAGGGGAGAACTGAAGCTTTCTTT.

This chain uses TRBV20-1 with TRBJ1-3; the D is unclear. Germline CDR1 is DFQATT and CDR2 is SNEGSKA (reference sequence). Trimming stripped 3 bases from V and 0 bases from J, with 18 bases between. There are 17 residues in the CDR3. The CDR3 nucleotides read TGCAGTGCTAGTCCCCGCACAGCTTCCAGCTCTGGAAACACCATATATTTT. It is translated as CSASPRTASSSGNTIYF.

This clonotype was seen at least ten times. The rearrangement joins TRBV4-3 to TRBJ1-1; D gene uncertain. CDR1 is LGHNA, CDR2 YSLEER, per germline. V lost 0 bases to trimming and J lost 1 base, with 15 bases between them. The length of the CDR3 is 17 residues. The CDR3 loop reads CASSQDLLMDTNTEAFF. The CDR3 DNA reads as TGCGCCAGCAGCCAAGATCTTCTAATGGATACGAACACTGAAGCTTTCTTT.

The V call is TRBV6-2 or TRBV6-3, the J call TRBJ1-5; 12 nucleotides match TRBD1. CDR1 and CDR2 from the germline V gene are MNHEY and SVGEGT. Trimming at V came to 5 bases and at J to 2 bases, leaving 4 bases not matched to a gene. The CDR3 consists of 16 residues. Here the CDR3 reads CASSTGTGGGNQPQHF. CDR3 coding DNA: TGTGCCAGCAGTACCGGGACAGGGGGCGGCAATCAGCCCCAGCATTTT.

This clonotype was recorded at least ten times. The chain recombines TRBV5-1 with TRBJ1-6; unclear D gene. Germline V gives CDR1 SGHRS, CDR2 YFSETQ. The CDR3 has 15 residues. V was trimmed by 4 bases and J by 3 bases, leaving 11 bases between them. The CDR3 sequence is CASSGSSDYNSPLHF. In DNA, the CDR3 is TGCGCCAGCAGCGGTTCATCAGACTATAATTCACCCCTCCACTTT.

The chain links TRBV3-1 to TRBJ2-6; unclear D gene. The CDR3 length is 17 residues. CDR1 is LGHDT, CDR2 YNNKEL, per germline (reference sequence). V lost 0 bases, J lost 5 bases, and 14 bases lay in between. The CDR3 DNA sequence: TGTGCCAGCAGCCAAGAGGTAGACCCCTCCTGGGCCAACGTCCTGACTTTC. Amino acids: CASSQEVDPSWANVLTF.

The chain recombines TRBV29-1 with TRBJ2-3; tentatively, D is TRBD2 (6 bases). With 3 bases removed from V and 3 bases from J, the gap between germline ends came to 10 bases. CDR1 is SQVTM, CDR2 ANQGSEA, per germline. The CDR3 has 13 amino acids. CDR3 residues: CSVEEGRTDTQYF. The CDR3 DNA reads as TGCAGCGTTGAGGAGGGGCGAACAGATACGCAGTATTTT.

The chain carries TRBV5-1 and TRBJ2-1; D is perhaps TRBD2 (5 bases). V shed 0 bases and J shed 8 bases, with 12 bases lying between them. Germline V lookup: CDR1 SGHRS, CDR2 YFSETQ. CDR3 length: 14 amino acids. CDR3 DNA sequence: TGCGCCAGCAGCTTGGACGTTTGGGGAGATGAGCAGTTCTTC. Its translation is CASSLDVWGDEQFF.

The chain couples TRBV15 to TRBJ2-1, with 9 bases matching TRBD2. The CDR3 is 17 amino acids. Germline loops: CDR1 LNHNV, CDR2 YYDKDF (reference sequence). Germline trimming cut 3 bases from V and 8 bases from J; bases unmatched to any gene: 14. CDR3 loop: CATSSLLGGRAVHEQFF. CDR3 in DNA: TGTGCCACCAGCAGTTTACTCGGCGGGAGGGCCGTTCATGAGCAGTTCTTC.

This clonotype was detected only a few times. The genes are TRBV7-8 and TRBJ2-5, with 9 bases aligning to TRBD1. J gave up 3 bases and V 4 bases, and 15 bases lay outside the gene matches. This CDR3 has 18 amino acids. CDR1 SGHVS and CDR2 FQNEAQ come from the germline V gene. CDR3 protein: CASSSLGQGFNREETQYF. The DNA of the CDR3 is TGTGCCAGCAGCTCCCTGGGACAGGGATTTAATCGGGAAGAGACCCAGTACTTC.

This clonotype showed up just a few times. The gene calls are TRBV5-1 and TRBJ2-5; possible D gene TRBD2, 7 bases. Germline values: CDR1 SGHRS, CDR2 YFSETQ. The V gene lost 3 bases and the J gene lost 0 bases, with 12 bases spanning the gap. The CDR3 totals 15 residues. CDR3: CASSSGGMYQETQYF. The CDR3, as DNA: TGCGCCAGCAGCTCGGGGGGCATGTACCAAGAGACCCAGTACTTC.

The chain carries TRBV20-1 and TRBJ1-2; 8 bases agree with TRBD1. Unmatched junction bases numbered 9, after V lost 0 bases and J lost 12 bases. This CDR3 is 13 amino acids long. The germline V gene encodes CDR1 DFQATT and CDR2 SNEGSKA (reference sequence). CDR3 DNA sequence: TGCAGTGCTAGAGATCTGGGACAGGACATGGACACCTTC. Protein: CSARDLGQDMDTF.

V is TRBV20-1 and J is TRBJ1-2; D is ambiguous. Trimming shortened V by 0 bases and J by 0 bases, and 17 bases separated the two germline ends. Per germline, CDR1 DFQATT and CDR2 SNEGSKA (reference sequence). There are 17 residues in the CDR3. This CDR3 reads CSARDEKAASANYGYTF. In DNA form, the CDR3 reads TGCAGTGCTAGAGATGAGAAGGCAGCTTCAGCTAACTATGGCTACACCTTC.

This chain links TRBV7-2 with TRBJ1-4, with 9 bases identical to TRBD1. Germline lookup yields CDR1 SGHTA and CDR2 FQGNSA. V was clipped by 1 base and J by 6 bases; unmatched bases: 3. CDR3 length equals 15 residues. The DNA for the CDR3 is TGTGCCAGCAGCTTAGGCGGGACAGGGTATGAAAAACTGTTTTTT. Amino acids: CASSLGGTGYEKLFF.

This clonotype qualifies as large. The CDR3 region has the DNA TGTGCCAGCAGCTTGAATGGGAGAGGGGCAAACACTGAAGCTTTCTTT. Translating gives CASSLNGRGANTEAFF. The rearrangement links TRBV7-2 to TRBJ1-1; TRBD1 might be the D (5 bases). The CDR3 has 16 residues. V was trimmed by 3 bases and J by 2 bases, leaving 16 bases between them. Looked up from germline, CDR1 is SGHTA and CDR2 is FQGNSA.

This clonotype has just one count. This chain uses TRBV6-5 with TRBJ2-1; no clear D gene. Between the trimmed V and J ends, which lost 11 bases and 0 bases, there was a span of 11 bases. Germline lookup yields CDR1 MNHEY and CDR2 SVGAGI. This CDR3 has 13 residues. The CDR3 DNA follows: TGTGCCGTAACCCCGAGCTCCTACAATGAGCAGTTCTTC. Translating it yields CAVTPSSYNEQFF.

This clonotype was detected only a few times. The V gene is TRBV7-9, the J gene TRBJ2-5; D unclear. The V and J ends lost 5 bases and 5 bases respectively, with 12 bases between them. The CDR3 contains 13 residues. Germline V lookup: CDR1 SEHNR, CDR2 FQNEAQ (reference sequence). CDR3 amino acids: CASSRLHGETQYF. The CDR3 DNA reads TGTGCCAGCAGCCGCCTTCATGGGGAGACCCAGTACTTC. The whole variable domain, remainder taken from reference TRBV7-9 and TRBJ2-5, is DTGVSQNPRHKITKRGQNVTFRCDPISEHNRLYWYRQTLGQGPEFLTYFQNEAQLEKSRLLSDRFSAERPKGSFSTLEIQRTEQGDSAMYLCASSRLHGETQYFGPGTRLLVL.

There are a few counts of this clonotype. The chain is built from TRBV10-3 and TRBJ2-1, with D perhaps TRBD1 or TRBD2 (5 bases each). The CDR3 extends over 12 amino acids. The ends were cut back, 3 bases at V and 8 bases at J, with 8 bases in the middle. CDR1 is ENHRY and CDR2 is SYGVKD in the germline V gene. CDR3 residues: CAISDRDDEQFF. In DNA form, the CDR3 reads TGTGCCATCAGTGACAGGGACGATGAGCAGTTCTTC.

The table lists this clonotype with many counts. The chain uses TRBV6-6 and TRBJ1-2; possible D gene TRBD1, 5 bases. This CDR3 has 11 amino acids. Per germline, CDR1 MNHNY and CDR2 SVGAGI (reference sequence). V dropped 2 bases and J dropped 14 bases, with 12 bases sitting between them. In DNA, the CDR3 is TGTGCCAGCAGTTACGGGCAGGGCGGAACCTTC. It yields the protein CASSYGQGGTF.

The V and J genes are TRBV20-1 and TRBJ2-7; D perhaps matches TRBD2 (6 bases). Germline V gene sequence: CDR1 DFQATT, CDR2 SNEGSKA (reference sequence). This CDR3 region has 13 residues. V was pared by 5 bases and J by 2 bases, with 13 bases between. CDR3 nucleotide sequence: TGCAGTGCTTACGGGACTCTCACCTACGAGCAGTACTTC. Translated: CSAYGTLTYEQYF.

The chain carries TRBV19 and TRBJ1-2; TRBD1 aligns across 8 bases. Germline assignment: CDR1 LNHDA and CDR2 SQIVND (reference sequence). This CDR3 is built from 14 residues. V lost 5 bases to trimming and J lost 4 bases; unmatched junction nucleotides: 6. CDR3 in DNA: TGTGCCAGTAGTGCTTCAGGGGGCGGCTATGGCTACACCTTC. Translating gives CASSASGGGYGYTF.

In its sample, this clonotype was seen a few times. The V gene is TRBV24-1, the J gene TRBJ1-1, with D perhaps matching TRBD1 (5 bases). Trimming stripped 2 bases from V and 5 bases from J, with 11 bases between. From germline, CDR1 is KGHDR and CDR2 SFDVKD. CDR3 length: 14 residues. The CDR3 region has the DNA TGTGCCACCAGTGATTCCGGGGGACGGACTGAAGCTTTCTTT. Its protein is CATSDSGGRTEAFF.

This clonotype was counted only a few times. V is TRBV20-1 and J is TRBJ2-5; a possible D gene is TRBD1 (5 bases). The germline V gene has CDR1 DFQATT and CDR2 SNEGSKA (reference sequence). This CDR3 spans 13 amino acids. V was cut by 1 base and J by 2 bases, with 8 bases left in between. The CDR3 spells CSARVDSQETQYF. The CDR3 DNA follows: TGCAGTGCTAGAGTCGACAGTCAAGAGACCCAGTACTTC.

The CDR3 sequence is CASSYSGTVNGYTF. The CDR3 DNA follows: TGTGCCAGCAGTTACTCAGGGACAGTGAATGGCTACACCTTC. The chain has TRBV6-5 and TRBJ1-2; 7 nucleotides agree with TRBD1. Germline V gene data show CDR1 as MNHEY and CDR2 as SVGAGI. The ends lost 0 bases at V and 6 bases at J; junction bases unmatched: 4. This CDR3 contains 14 residues.

The CDR3 sequence: CASSLIPQGNNSPLHF. The DNA of the CDR3 is TGCGCCAGCAGCTTGATACCCCAGGGGAATAATTCACCCCTCCACTTT. The V call is TRBV5-1, the J call TRBJ1-6, with a weak D call TRBD1 (6 bases). The CDR3 is made up of 16 amino acids. V was cut by 1 base and J by 5 bases, with 13 bases left in between. Germline V gives CDR1 SGHRS, CDR2 YFSETQ.

The rearrangement joins TRBV2 to TRBJ2-7; 7 nucleotides match TRBD1. The CDR3 is 16 residues long. V dropped 7 bases and J dropped 1; count of bases not matched to a gene: 13. CDR1 and CDR2 (germline): SNHLY, FYNNEI. CDR3 nucleotide sequence: TGTGCCAGCATCAGGATCCCGGGACAGTCATCCTACGAGCAGTACTTC. Translating it yields CASIRIPGQSSYEQYF.

This chain links TRBV20-1 with TRBJ2-7; no firm D call. CDR1 and CDR2 (germline): DFQATT, SNEGSKA (reference sequence). V shed 0 bases and J shed 3 bases, with 3 bases lying between them. The CDR3 is made up of 11 amino acids. The CDR3 DNA follows: TGCAGTGCTAGAGATGACTACGAGCAGTACTTC. This encodes CSARDDYEQYF.

The sample holds a few counts of this clonotype. This sequence joins TRBV6-2 or TRBV6-3 and TRBJ1-1; 7 bases align to TRBD1. The CDR3 is 14 residues long. V lost 6 bases to trimming and J lost 5 bases; unmatched junction nucleotides: 9. Germline assignment: CDR1 MNHEY and CDR2 SVGEGT. The CDR3 region is CASRFTGAGTEAFF. The CDR3 nucleotides read TGTGCCAGCAGGTTTACAGGGGCGGGGACTGAAGCTTTCTTT.

This clonotype was recorded at least ten times. The chain is built from TRBV28 and TRBJ1-5, with D possibly TRBD1 on 5 matching bases. CDR1 and CDR2 from the germline V gene are MDHEN and SYDVKM. V lost 3 bases, J lost 2 bases, and 14 bases lay in between. The CDR3 totals 16 residues. This chain's CDR3 is CASSFQGTIGNQPQHF. The CDR3 nucleotides are TGTGCCAGCAGTTTTCAGGGCACAATAGGCAATCAGCCCCAGCATTTT.